The 22 T cell receptor beta chains listed next were all sequenced from one sample in a study of tumour-infiltrating T cells in Burkitt lymphoma. The assay was immunoSEQ multiplex PCR, and TCRdb's table has in-frame clones only and misses some. The sample records approximately 5,100 clones, roughly a sixth being singletons. Source material: tumor tissue. These receptors were collected from a human donor with diffuse large B-cell lymphoma.

This clone has only a few counts. This chain uses TRBV4-2 with TRBJ1-2; D unresolved. The V end lost 0 bases, the J end lost 8 bases, and 13 bases lay between the germline ends. The CDR3 spans 14 residues. Per the germline V gene, CDR1 is LGHNA and CDR2 is YNFKEQ. This CDR3 reads CASSQEGFLRGYTF. The CDR3 DNA sequence: TGTGCCAGCAGCCAAGAAGGTTTTCTCCGGGGCTACACCTTC.

CDR3 residues: CASSQVRGTEAFF. The DNA of the CDR3 is TGTGCCAGCAGCCAAGTAAGGGGGACTGAAGCTTTCTTT. The rearrangement links TRBV4-2 to TRBJ1-1; D possibly corresponds to TRBD1 (6 bases). Germline CDR1 and CDR2: LGHNA and YNFKEQ. This CDR3 has 13 residues. V was trimmed by 1 base and J by 5 bases, leaving 8 bases between them.

V gene TRBV18 combines with J gene TRBJ2-5; D uncertain. CDR1 is KGHSH, CDR2 LQKENI, per germline. The length of the CDR3 is 13 residues. Trimming left V 3 bases short and J 4 bases short, with 9 bases between. The CDR3, as DNA: TGTGCCAGCTCACCGGACGCCCGAGAGACCCAGTACTTC. Encoded protein: CASSPDARETQYF.

This chain links TRBV25-1 with TRBJ2-1; TRBD1 matches 7 bases. The V segment lost 2 bases and the J segment 15 bases; nucleotides outside the gene matches: 13. CDR1 and CDR2 from the germline V gene are MGHDK and SYGVNS. The CDR3 length is 14 residues. The CDR3 spells CASSEGLKGAPRFF. DNA of the CDR3: TGTGCCAGCAGTGAAGGTCTGAAGGGGGCCCCCCGGTTCTTC. Drawing the rest from reference TRBV25-1 and TRBJ2-1, the complete variable domain is EADIYQTPRYLVIGTGKKITLECSQTMGHDKMYWYQQDPGMELHLIHYSYGVNSTEKGDLSSESTVSRIRTEHFPLTLESARPSHTSQYLCASSEGLKGAPRFFGPGTRLTVL.

In its sample, this clone was seen a few times. V gene TRBV27 combines with J gene TRBJ1-4, with D hard to call. The CDR3 contains 15 residues. Trimming removed 0 bases at V and 7 bases at J, with 12 bases between. The germline CDR1 and CDR2 sequences are MNHEY and SMNVEV (reference sequence). This CDR3 is CASSLSTGNFEKLFF. For the CDR3, the DNA is TGTGCCAGCAGTTTATCGACGGGGAACTTTGAAAAACTGTTTTTT.

The chain joins TRBV29-1 to TRBJ1-2; 9 bases are shared with TRBD1. The CDR3 totals 13 residues. Germline V gives CDR1 SQVTM, CDR2 ANQGSEA. The V gene end was trimmed by 5 bases and the J gene end by 4 bases; junction bases not matched to a gene: 5. As DNA, the CDR3 is TGCAGCGTTCCTTGGACAGGGGTCTATGGCTACACCTTC. It yields the protein CSVPWTGVYGYTF.

This clone appeared a few times. The V call is TRBV11-2, the J call TRBJ1-5, with 7 bases identical to TRBD1. This CDR3 spans 13 amino acids. The V gene's germline CDR1 is SGHAT and CDR2 FQNNGV. V lost 3 bases and J lost 7; bases outside the gene matches: 3. This CDR3 reads CASSFEQGQPQHF. The DNA of the CDR3 is TGTGCCAGCAGCTTTGAACAGGGGCAGCCCCAGCATTTT.

With regard to this clone: The same CDR3 also results from other DNA sequences found in this sample. This rearrangement joins TRBV7-3 to TRBJ2-1, with 12 bases aligning to TRBD2. There are 15 residues in the CDR3. With 2 bases clipped from V and 7 bases from J, the junction kept 3 bases outside the gene matches. Germline V gene sequence: CDR1 SGHTA, CDR2 FQGTGA. CDR3 nucleotides: TGTGCCAGCAGCTTACTAGCGGGAGGGCCGAATGAGCAGTTCTTC. It translates to CASSLLAGGPNEQFF.

This clone was seen only a few times. V is TRBV29-1 and J is TRBJ1-2, with TRBD1 identical over 9 bases. Germline V gives CDR1 SQVTM, CDR2 ANQGSEA. The V and J ends lost 7 bases and 4 bases, in that order; junction bases with no gene match: 7. The length of the CDR3 is 13 residues. The CDR3 DNA reads as TGCAGCGGTCGACAGGGGGAGGGCTATGGCTACACCTTC. Its translation is CSGRQGEGYGYTF.

The gene calls are TRBV27 and TRBJ2-3, with 9 bases matching TRBD1. The junction had 9 bases not matched to a gene; V was cut back by 6 bases and J by 8 bases. This CDR3 is 14 amino acids long. CDR1 is MNHEY and CDR2 is SMNVEV in the germline V gene (reference sequence). The CDR3 sequence: CASSRDRAMATQYF. Written as DNA, the CDR3 is TGTGCCAGCAGCCGGGACAGGGCTATGGCTACGCAGTATTTT.

The J gene is TRBJ2-1, the V gene TRBV5-4, with 10 nucleotides matching TRBD2. The CDR3 runs to 17 residues. In germline, CDR1 is SGHNT, CDR2 YYREEE (reference sequence). V lost 0 bases and J lost 0; bases outside the gene matches: 3. The CDR3 region is CASSLGTSGSSYNEQFF. CDR3 bases: TGTGCCAGCAGCTTGGGGACTAGCGGCAGCTCCTACAATGAGCAGTTCTTC.

A few counts support this clone. The rearrangement links TRBV27 to TRBJ2-5; D could derive from TRBD1 or TRBD2 (6 bases each). Germline-derived CDR1 and CDR2 are MNHEY and SMNVEV (reference sequence). Trimming pared 5 bases from V and 1 base from J, leaving 11 bases between. This CDR3 spans 14 amino acids. CDR3 nucleotide sequence: TGTGCCAGCAGTCGAGGGGGAGGCCAAGAGACCCAGTACTTC. Its translation is CASSRGGGQETQYF.

This clone was found a few times. The chain uses TRBV18 and TRBJ2-5; D gene uncertain. CDR3 length equals 13 residues. V was trimmed by 2 bases and J by 5 bases, leaving 9 bases between them. Per germline, CDR1 KGHSH and CDR2 LQKENI. The CDR3 DNA reads as TGTGCCAGCTCACCATCAGGTGGTGAGACCCAGTACTTC. This codes for CASSPSGGETQYF.

This clone was seen only once. DNA for the CDR3: TGTGCCAGCAGTTTGGTTAGCATCGGCACAGATACGCAGTATTTT. Residues: CASSLVSIGTDTQYF. This chain joins TRBV28 and TRBJ2-3, with no clear D. The ends were cut back, 3 bases at V and 1 base at J, with 11 bases in the middle. Germline CDR1 is MDHEN and CDR2 is SYDVKM. This CDR3 has 15 amino acids.

In its sample, this clone was seen a few times. The V call is TRBV10-3, the J call TRBJ2-5; TRBD2 matches at 8 bases. Germline V lookup: CDR1 ENHRY, CDR2 SYGVKD. CDR3 size: 13 residues. The V and J ends lost 7 bases and 2 bases, in that order; junction bases with no gene match: 3. Written as DNA, the CDR3 is TGTGCCATCAAAATAGCGGGACAAGAGACCCAGTACTTC. This codes for CAIKIAGQETQYF.

The rearrangement links TRBV19 to TRBJ1-2; D gene uncertain. Germline CDR1 LNHDA, CDR2 SQIVND (reference sequence). The CDR3 is made up of 12 amino acids. V gave up 7 bases and J gave up 3 bases, with 9 bases separating them. This chain's CDR3 is CASMSSYYGYTF. In DNA, the CDR3 is TGTGCCAGTATGTCCAGTTACTATGGCTACACCTTC.

The chain carries TRBV30 and TRBJ2-3, with TRBD2 matching over 8 bases. The ends lost 2 bases at V and 7 bases at J; junction bases unmatched: 17. Germline loops: CDR1 GTSNPN, CDR2 SVGIG (reference sequence). This CDR3 is built from 17 residues. The CDR3 bases are TGTGCCTGGAGTAGAGGGCTAAGCGGGAGTCTTCAAAATACGCAGTATTTT. This codes for CAWSRGLSGSLQNTQYF.

The table lists this clone with a few counts. The V gene is TRBV13, the J gene TRBJ1-3; possible D gene TRBD1, 6 bases. The CDR3 is made up of 15 amino acids. Germline loops: CDR1 PRHDT, CDR2 FYEKMQ (reference sequence). Trimming removed 1 base from V and 0 bases from J, with 7 bases in between. The CDR3 DNA reads TGTGCCAGCAGCTTAGACAGGGTCTCTGGAAACACCATATATTTT. Encoded protein: CASSLDRVSGNTIYF.

This clone has a single count. V is TRBV28 and J is TRBJ1-5, with 9 bases that match TRBD1. V trimming: 6 bases; J trimming: 10 bases; junction bases outside the gene matches: 16. This CDR3 has 16 amino acids. Germline CDR1 MDHEN, CDR2 SYDVKM. CDR3 sequence (DNA): TGTGCCAGCAGGTTCGGCACCGGGACAGGGCCTTCCCCCCAGCATTTT. Translated, it gives CASRFGTGTGPSPQHF.

The genes are TRBV19 and TRBJ2-1; 7 bases are shared with TRBD2. V shed 5 bases, J shed 1 base, and the junction held 5 bases outside the gene matches. Germline-derived CDR1 and CDR2 are LNHDA and SQIVND (reference sequence). The CDR3 contains 15 residues. In DNA, the CDR3 is TGTGCCAGTAGTCCCAGGACTAGTTCCTACAATGAGCAGTTCTTC. This codes for CASSPRTSSYNEQFF.

The chain uses TRBV29-1 and TRBJ1-1; D gene unclear. This CDR3 is 13 amino acids long. The V and J ends lost 4 bases and 1 base respectively, with 10 bases between them. Per germline, CDR1 SQVTM and CDR2 ANQGSEA. CDR3: CSVVRSRNTEAFF. CDR3 in DNA: TGCAGCGTTGTAAGGTCTAGGAACACTGAAGCTTTCTTT.

This clone was seen a few times. The chain employs TRBV10-3 and TRBJ2-5, with unresolved D. CDR3 size: 15 residues. Germline V lookup: CDR1 ENHRY, CDR2 SYGVKD. Trimming stripped 0 bases from V and 5 bases from J, with 13 bases between. The CDR3 DNA reads TGTGCCATCAGTGAGTCGAGTTTAGGACGGGAGACCCAGTACTTC. Residues: CAISESSLGRETQYF.